This TCR beta chain stems from a study of T-cell memory formation after mild COVID-19. Across the whole study: TCR clusters largely stayed donor specific. Whole-study results and caveats: The study found balanced CD4/CD8 in clones contracting day 15 to 85 and a CD4+ lean in later expanders. Among CD4+ contracting clones, most were CM and EM, and CD8+ ones EMRA.

Of note for this clonotype: Its target is not known.

There are 15 residues in the CDR3. Per the germline V gene, CDR1 is SGHTA and CDR2 is FQGNSA. The junction had 7 bases not matched to a gene; V was cut back by 4 bases and J by 5 bases. TCRdb analysed the 5' RACE reads with MiXCR anew, one entry per CDR3 protein. The sample has about 210,000 distinct CDR3 sequences; more than 25% are singletons. The chain recombines TRBV7-2 with TRBJ2-1, with TRBD1 matching over 8 bases. The sequencing sample was made of PBMCs or a T cell subset sorted from them (not recorded which). This TCR was recovered from an adult woman who had mild COVID-19 (a few samples of this study predate the infection). Cell type and time point are not known. CDR3 loop: CASSSRTGLNNEQFF. CDR3 bases: TGTGCCAGCAGCTCCCGGACAGGGCTTAACAATGAGCAGTTCTTC.